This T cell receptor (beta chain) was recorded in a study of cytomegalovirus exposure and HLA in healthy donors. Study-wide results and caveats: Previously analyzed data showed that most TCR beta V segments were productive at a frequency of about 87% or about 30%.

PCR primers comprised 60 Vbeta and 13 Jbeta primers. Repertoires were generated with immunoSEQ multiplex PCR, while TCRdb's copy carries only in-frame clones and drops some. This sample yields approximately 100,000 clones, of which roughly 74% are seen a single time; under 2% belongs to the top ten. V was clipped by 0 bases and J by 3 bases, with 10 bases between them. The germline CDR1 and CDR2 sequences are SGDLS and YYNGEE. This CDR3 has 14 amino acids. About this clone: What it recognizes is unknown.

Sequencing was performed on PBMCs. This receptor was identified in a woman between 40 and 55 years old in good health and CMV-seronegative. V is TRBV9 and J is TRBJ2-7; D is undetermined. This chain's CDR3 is CASSVDGRNYEQYF. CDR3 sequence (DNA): TGTGCCAGCAGCGTAGATGGCAGAAACTACGAGCAGTACTTC.